The clone carrying this T cell receptor (beta chain) was picked up many times. The CDR3 runs 14 residues. V shed 2 bases and J 4 bases; nucleotides not matched to a gene: 2. The germline gives CDR1 SEHNR, CDR2 FQNEAQ (reference sequence). A single record per CDR3 protein comes from TCRdb applying MiXCR to the PCR reads. This table holds about 65,000 distinct CDR3 sequences, 15% to 20% found once. The entry originates in a study of molecular identifiers for immune sequencing clone quantification. Study-wide context: Replicate RNA came from about 20,000 or 100,000 naive CD8 cells and was split five ways, and four parts were sequenced.

This TCR came from a human donor in good health. Some libraries in this study had Jurkat cell RNA spiked in. The chain employs TRBV7-9 and TRBJ1-1, with 9 nucleotides matching TRBD1. The sample consisted of naive CD8+ T cells from blood, with Jurkat cell RNA spiked in. Sample subset: FACS-sorted CD8+CD4-CCR7+CD45RA+ naive T cells. This chain's CDR3 is CASSLSQGATEAFF. The CDR3 nucleotides are TGTGCCAGCAGCTTATCACAGGGGGCCACTGAAGCTTTCTTT.